This T cell receptor beta chain was captured by sequencing in a study of blood T cell repertoires in COVID-19. About the study: Both acute and convalescent COVID-19 samples were obtained from the United States, Italy and Spain. Sources were T cells, B-cell-depleted T cells, or PBMCs; the material itself was cDNA or gDNA.

In the authors' workflow: Reference gene primer amplification gave nucleated cell count estimates. Assay used: immunoSEQ multiplex PCR; TCRdb lists only in-frame clones, some missing. V, J and clone size are those of that table, while D and trimming were read from the DNA. The table lists around 95,000 clones, roughly 80% of them singletons, with 9.5% to 13% in the top ten. The CDR3 is made up of 12 amino acids. Trimming cost V 10 bases and J 2 bases, with 12 bases left between them. From germline, CDR1 is SGDLS and CDR2 YYNGEE. This sequence originates from a woman aged 70-85 years with acute or convalescent COVID-19. Input material: peripheral blood. This sequence joins TRBV9 and TRBJ1-1; D ambiguous. The CDR3 protein is CAAPGLNTEAFF. The CDR3 region has the DNA TGTGCCGCCCCGGGTCTAAACACTGAAGCTTTCTTT.